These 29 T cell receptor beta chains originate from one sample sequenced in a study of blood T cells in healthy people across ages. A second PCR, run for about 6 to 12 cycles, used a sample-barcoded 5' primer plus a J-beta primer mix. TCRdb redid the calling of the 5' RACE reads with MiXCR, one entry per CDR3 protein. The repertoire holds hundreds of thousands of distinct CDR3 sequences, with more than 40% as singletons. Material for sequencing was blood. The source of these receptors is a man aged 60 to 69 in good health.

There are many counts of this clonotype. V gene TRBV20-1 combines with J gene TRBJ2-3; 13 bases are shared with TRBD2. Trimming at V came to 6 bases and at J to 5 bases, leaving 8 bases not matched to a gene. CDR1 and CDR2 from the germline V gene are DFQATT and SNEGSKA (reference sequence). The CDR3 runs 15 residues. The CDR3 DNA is TGCAGTGCCCCGCGACGGACTAGCGGGGGAGATACGCAGTATTTT. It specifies CSAPRRTSGGDTQYF.

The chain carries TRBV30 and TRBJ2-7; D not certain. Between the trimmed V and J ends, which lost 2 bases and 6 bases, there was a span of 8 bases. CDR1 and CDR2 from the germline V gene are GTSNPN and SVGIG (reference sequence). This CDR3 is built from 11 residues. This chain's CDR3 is CAWSLGREQYF. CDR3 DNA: TGTGCCTGGAGTCTTGGGCGCGAGCAGTACTTC.

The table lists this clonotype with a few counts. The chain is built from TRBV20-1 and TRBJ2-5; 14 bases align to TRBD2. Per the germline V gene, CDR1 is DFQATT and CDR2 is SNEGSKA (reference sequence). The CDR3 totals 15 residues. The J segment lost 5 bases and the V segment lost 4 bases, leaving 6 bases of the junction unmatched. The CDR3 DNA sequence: TGCAGTGCTACCGCGACTAGCGGGGGGGTGGAGACCCAGTACTTC. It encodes CSATATSGGVETQYF.

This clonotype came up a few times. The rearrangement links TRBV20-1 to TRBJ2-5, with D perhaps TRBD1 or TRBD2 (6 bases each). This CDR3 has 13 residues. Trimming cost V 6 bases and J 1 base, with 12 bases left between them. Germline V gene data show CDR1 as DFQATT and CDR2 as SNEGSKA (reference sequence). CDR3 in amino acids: CSAWKGGQETQYF. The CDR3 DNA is TGCAGTGCCTGGAAGGGGGGCCAAGAGACCCAGTACTTC.

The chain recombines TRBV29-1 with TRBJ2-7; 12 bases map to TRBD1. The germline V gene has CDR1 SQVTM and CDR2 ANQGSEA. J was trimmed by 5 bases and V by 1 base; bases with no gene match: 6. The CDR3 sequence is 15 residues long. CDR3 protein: CSVEVGTGGQNEQYF. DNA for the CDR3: TGCAGCGTTGAAGTGGGGACAGGGGGCCAGAACGAGCAGTACTTC.

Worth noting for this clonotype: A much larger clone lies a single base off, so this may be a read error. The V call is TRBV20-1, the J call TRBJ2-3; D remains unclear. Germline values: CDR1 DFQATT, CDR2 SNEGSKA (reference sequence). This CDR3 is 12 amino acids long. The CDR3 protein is CRAPVSTDTQYF. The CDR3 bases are TGCAGGGCTCCCGTTAGCACAGATACGCAGTATTTT.

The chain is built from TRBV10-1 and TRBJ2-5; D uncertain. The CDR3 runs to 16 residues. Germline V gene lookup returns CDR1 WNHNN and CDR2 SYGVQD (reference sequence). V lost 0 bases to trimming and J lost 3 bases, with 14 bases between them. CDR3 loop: CASSESEYGPKETQYF. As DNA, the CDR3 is TGCGCCAGCAGTGAGTCGGAGTATGGACCCAAAGAGACCCAGTACTTC.

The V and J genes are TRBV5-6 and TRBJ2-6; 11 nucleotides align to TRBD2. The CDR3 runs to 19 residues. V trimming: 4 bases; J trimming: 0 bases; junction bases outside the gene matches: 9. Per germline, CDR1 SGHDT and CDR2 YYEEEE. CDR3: CASSVAGGPSRSGANVLTF. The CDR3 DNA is TGTGCCAGCAGCGTAGCGGGGGGGCCGTCCCGCTCTGGGGCCAACGTCCTGACTTTC.

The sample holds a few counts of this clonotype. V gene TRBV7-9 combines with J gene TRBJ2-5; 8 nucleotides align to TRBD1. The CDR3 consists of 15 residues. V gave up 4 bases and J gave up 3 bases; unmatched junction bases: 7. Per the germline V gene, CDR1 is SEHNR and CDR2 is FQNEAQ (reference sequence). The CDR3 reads CASSWTGKGEETQYF. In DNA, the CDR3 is TGTGCCAGCAGCTGGACAGGGAAAGGGGAAGAGACCCAGTACTTC.

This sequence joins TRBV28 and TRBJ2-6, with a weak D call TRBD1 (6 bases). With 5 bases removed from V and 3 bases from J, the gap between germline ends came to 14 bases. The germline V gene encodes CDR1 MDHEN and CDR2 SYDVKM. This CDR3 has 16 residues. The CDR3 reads CASSETGSRGANVLTF. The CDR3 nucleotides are TGTGCCAGCAGTGAAACAGGGAGTCGTGGGGCCAACGTCCTGACTTTC.

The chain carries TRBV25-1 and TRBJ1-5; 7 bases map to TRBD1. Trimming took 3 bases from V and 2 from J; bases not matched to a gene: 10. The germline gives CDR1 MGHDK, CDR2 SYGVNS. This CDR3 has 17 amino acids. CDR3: CASSDTGTAAGNQPQHF. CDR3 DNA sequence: TGTGCCAGCAGTGATACCGGGACAGCGGCGGGCAATCAGCCCCAGCATTTT.

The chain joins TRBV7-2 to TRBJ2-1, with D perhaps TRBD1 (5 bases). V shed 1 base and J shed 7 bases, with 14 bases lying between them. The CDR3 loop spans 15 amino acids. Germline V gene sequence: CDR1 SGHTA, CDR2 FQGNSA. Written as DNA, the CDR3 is TGTGCCAGCAGCTTAGACCAGGGCTGGGGAAATGAGCAGTTCTTC. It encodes CASSLDQGWGNEQFF.

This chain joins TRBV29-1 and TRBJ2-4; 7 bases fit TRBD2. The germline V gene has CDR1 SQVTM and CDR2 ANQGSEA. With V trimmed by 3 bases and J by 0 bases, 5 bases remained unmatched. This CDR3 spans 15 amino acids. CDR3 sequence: CSVEDSGLAKNIQYF. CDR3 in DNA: TGCAGCGTTGAGGATAGCGGGCTAGCCAAAAACATTCAGTACTTC.

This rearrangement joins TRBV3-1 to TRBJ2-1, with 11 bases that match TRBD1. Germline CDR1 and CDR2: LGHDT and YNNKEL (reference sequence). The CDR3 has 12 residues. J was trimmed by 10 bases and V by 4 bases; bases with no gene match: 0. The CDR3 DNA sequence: TGTGCCAGCAGCCGGGACAGGGGGGAGCAGTTCTTC. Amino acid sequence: CASSRDRGEQFF.

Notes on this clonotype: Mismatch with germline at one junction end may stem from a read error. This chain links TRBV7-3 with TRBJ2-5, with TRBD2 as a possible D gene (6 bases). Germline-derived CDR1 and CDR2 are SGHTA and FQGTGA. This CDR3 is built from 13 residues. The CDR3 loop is CTSSPGLGETQYF. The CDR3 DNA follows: TGTACCAGCAGCCCGGGACTGGGAGAGACCCAGTACTTC.

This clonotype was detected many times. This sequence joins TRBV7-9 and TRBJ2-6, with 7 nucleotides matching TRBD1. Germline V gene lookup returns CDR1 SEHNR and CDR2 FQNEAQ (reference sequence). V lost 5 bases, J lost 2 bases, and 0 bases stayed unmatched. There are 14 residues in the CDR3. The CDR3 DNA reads TGTGCCAGCAGCACAGGGGCTGGGGCCAACGTCCTGACTTTC. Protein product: CASSTGAGANVLTF.

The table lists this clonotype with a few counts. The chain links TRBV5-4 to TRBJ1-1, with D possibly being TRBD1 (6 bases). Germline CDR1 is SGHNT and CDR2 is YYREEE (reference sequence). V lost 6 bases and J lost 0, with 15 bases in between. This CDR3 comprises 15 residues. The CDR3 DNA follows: TGTGCCAGCACCCTCCGAGGGGGGGTGAACACTGAAGCTTTCTTT. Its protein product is CASTLRGGVNTEAFF.

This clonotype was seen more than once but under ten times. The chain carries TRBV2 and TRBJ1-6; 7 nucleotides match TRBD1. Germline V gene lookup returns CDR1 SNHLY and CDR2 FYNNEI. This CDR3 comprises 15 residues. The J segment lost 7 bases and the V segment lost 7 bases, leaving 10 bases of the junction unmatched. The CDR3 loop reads CASKGQGERNSPLHF. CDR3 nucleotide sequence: TGTGCCAGCAAAGGCCAGGGGGAGAGGAATTCACCCCTCCACTTT.

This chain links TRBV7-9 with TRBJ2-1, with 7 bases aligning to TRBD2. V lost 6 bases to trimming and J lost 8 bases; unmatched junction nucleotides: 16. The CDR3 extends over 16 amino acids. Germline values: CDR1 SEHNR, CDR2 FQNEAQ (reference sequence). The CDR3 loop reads CASSGGGRAGPDEQFF. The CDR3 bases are TGTGCCAGCAGTGGCGGGGGACGAGCGGGCCCCGATGAGCAGTTCTTC.

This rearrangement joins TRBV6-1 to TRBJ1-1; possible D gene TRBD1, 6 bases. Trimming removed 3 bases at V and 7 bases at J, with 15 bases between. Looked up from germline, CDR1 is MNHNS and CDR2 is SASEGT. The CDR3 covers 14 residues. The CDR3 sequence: CASSEVRTALEAFF. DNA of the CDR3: TGTGCCAGCAGTGAGGTTCGGACAGCCCTTGAAGCTTTCTTT.

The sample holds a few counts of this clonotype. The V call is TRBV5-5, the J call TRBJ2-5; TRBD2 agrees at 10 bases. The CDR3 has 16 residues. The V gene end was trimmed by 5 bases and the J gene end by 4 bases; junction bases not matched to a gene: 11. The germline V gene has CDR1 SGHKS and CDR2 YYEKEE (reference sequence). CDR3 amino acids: CASRESGLAGVETQYF. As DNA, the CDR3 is TGTGCCAGCAGAGAATCGGGGCTAGCGGGGGTAGAGACCCAGTACTTC.

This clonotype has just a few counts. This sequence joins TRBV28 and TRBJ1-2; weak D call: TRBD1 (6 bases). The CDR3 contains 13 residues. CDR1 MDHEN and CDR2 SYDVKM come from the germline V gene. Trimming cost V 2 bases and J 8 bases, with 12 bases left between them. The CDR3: CASSLRPGGGYTF. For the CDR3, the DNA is TGTGCCAGCAGTTTAAGACCGGGGGGCGGCTACACCTTC.

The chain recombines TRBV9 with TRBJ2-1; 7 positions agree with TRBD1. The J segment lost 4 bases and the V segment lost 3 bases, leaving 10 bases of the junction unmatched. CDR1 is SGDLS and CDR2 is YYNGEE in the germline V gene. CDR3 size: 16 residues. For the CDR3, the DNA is TGTGCCAGCAGCGAGGTGACAGGGCCCCCGTACAATGAGCAGTTCTTC. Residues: CASSEVTGPPYNEQFF.

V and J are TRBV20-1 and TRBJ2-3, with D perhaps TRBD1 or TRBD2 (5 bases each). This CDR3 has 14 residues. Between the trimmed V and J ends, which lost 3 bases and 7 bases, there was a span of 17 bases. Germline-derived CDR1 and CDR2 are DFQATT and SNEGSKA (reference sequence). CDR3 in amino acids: CSARPRDQENTQYF. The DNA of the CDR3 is TGCAGTGCTAGGCCCCGGGACCAGGAAAATACGCAGTATTTT.

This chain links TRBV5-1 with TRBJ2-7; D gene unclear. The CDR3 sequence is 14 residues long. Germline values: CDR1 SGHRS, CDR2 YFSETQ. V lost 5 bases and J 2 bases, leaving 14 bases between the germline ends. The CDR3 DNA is TGCGCCAGCAGTAACGGCGGAATGACCTACGAGCAGTACTTC. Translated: CASSNGGMTYEQYF.

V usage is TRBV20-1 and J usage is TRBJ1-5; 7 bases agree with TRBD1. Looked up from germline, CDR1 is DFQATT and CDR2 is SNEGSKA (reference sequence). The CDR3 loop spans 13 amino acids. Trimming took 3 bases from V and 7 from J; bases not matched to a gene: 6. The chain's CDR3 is CSASEPGGQPQHF. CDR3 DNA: TGCAGTGCTAGTGAACCAGGGGGACAGCCCCAGCATTTT.

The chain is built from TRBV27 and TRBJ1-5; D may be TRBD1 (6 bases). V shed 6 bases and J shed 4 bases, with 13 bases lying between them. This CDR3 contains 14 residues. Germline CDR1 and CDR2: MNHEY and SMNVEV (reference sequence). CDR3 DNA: TGTGCCAGCAGCCGCGGACAGACTAATCAGCCCCAGCATTTT. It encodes CASSRGQTNQPQHF.

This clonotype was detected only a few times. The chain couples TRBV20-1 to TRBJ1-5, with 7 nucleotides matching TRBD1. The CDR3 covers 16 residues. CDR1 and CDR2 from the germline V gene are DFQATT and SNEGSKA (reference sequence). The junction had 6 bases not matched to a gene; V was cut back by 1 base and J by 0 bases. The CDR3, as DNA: TGCAGTGCTAGAGCCGGGACAGAGATTAGCAATCAGCCCCAGCATTTT. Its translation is CSARAGTEISNQPQHF.

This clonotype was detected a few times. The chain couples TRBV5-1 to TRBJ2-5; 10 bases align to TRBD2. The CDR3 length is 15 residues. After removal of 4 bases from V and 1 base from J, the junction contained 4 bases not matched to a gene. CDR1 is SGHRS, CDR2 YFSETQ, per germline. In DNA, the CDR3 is TGCGCCAGCAGCGAACTAGCGGGGTTCCAAGAGACCCAGTACTTC. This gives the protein CASSELAGFQETQYF.